These 6 T cell receptor beta chains came from one sample sequenced in a study of regulatory T cells in long-lasting Graves disease. The time point here: persistent/refractory GD, antithyroid drugs over 5 years with positive TRAb. PBMC-extracted RNA yielded the TCR library. CDR3-region Arm-PCR and iRepertoire HTBI primers produced the TCR beta libraries. Each CDR3 protein gets one entry after TCRdb re-called the multiplex PCR reads with MiXCR. Altogether a few hundred thousand distinct CDR3 sequences are present, 20% to 25% being singletons, with the ten largest covering 14%. The sample consisted of peripheral blood mononuclear cells (PBMCs), taken when the disease was refractory, from a patient treated with antithyroid drugs. The origin of the receptors is a female donor with Graves disease.

In regard to this clonotype: A far larger clone is only one base removed, so a read error is likely. The chain employs TRBV12-3 or TRBV12-4 and TRBJ1-5; TRBD1 might be the D (6 bases). The germline V and J ends were trimmed by 4 bases and 7 bases, with 17 bases remaining between them. The CDR3 covers 15 residues. CDR3 coding DNA: TGTGCCAGCAGTTCAATGGACAGCTCGATGCAGCCCCAGCATTTT. The encoded protein is CASSSMDSSMQPQHF.

Regarding this clonotype: A much larger clonotype is one base distant, so this may be a read error. V and J are TRBV6-1 and TRBJ2-7, with 7 nucleotides matching TRBD1. The length of the CDR3 is 14 residues. Germline loops: CDR1 MNHNS, CDR2 SASEGT. The CDR3 spells CASSAPDRAHERYF. The CDR3 DNA follows: TGTGCCAGCAGTGCCCCAGACAGGGCCCACGAGCGGTACTTC.

CDR3 protein: CASLPGLAGPYEQYF. The CDR3 region has the DNA TGTGCCAGCCTACCGGGACTAGCGGGGCCCTACGAGCAGTACTTC. The genes are TRBV2 and TRBJ2-7; 13 bases line up with TRBD2. Germline V CDR1 and CDR2: SNHLY, FYNNEI. The CDR3 is made up of 15 amino acids. Unmatched junction bases numbered 6, after V lost 8 bases and J lost 2 bases.

Ten or more counts support this clonotype. V gene TRBV28 combines with J gene TRBJ1-6, with D possibly matching TRBD1 (6 bases). Germline V gene data show CDR1 as MDHEN and CDR2 as SYDVKM. The CDR3 runs to 17 residues. V was clipped by 5 bases and J by 0 bases, with 14 bases between them. CDR3 coding DNA: TGTGCCAGCAGTGACGACAGGAGCCCCTCCTATAATTCACCCCTCCACTTT. Its protein product is CASSDDRSPSYNSPLHF.

This clonotype came up many times. This chain uses TRBV12-3 or TRBV12-4 with TRBJ2-3; D possibly corresponds to TRBD2 (6 bases). The CDR3 contains 15 residues. Trimming removed 4 bases from V and 3 bases from J, with 14 bases in between. This CDR3 reads CASSSGGDRTDTQYF. The CDR3 DNA follows: TGTGCCAGCAGTTCCGGCGGGGACCGGACAGATACGCAGTATTTT.

For this clonotype: This may come from a read error, since a much larger clone is one base off. The rearrangement joins TRBV2 to TRBJ2-7, with unresolved D. This CDR3 comprises 11 residues. CDR1 and CDR2 (germline): SNHLY, FYNNEI. The CDR3 region is CASLTIYGQYF. The CDR3 DNA reads TGTGCCAGCTTAACCATCTACGGGCAGTACTTC.